These T cell receptor beta chains were read from a single sample in a study of CD8 T cells in ankylosing spondylitis. TCRdb reprocessed the 5' RACE reads via MiXCR and lists one record per CDR3 protein. Here the sample spans 150,000 to 200,000 distinct CDR3 sequences, 15% to 20% being singletons. Sequencing was carried out using blood, either unsorted or a sorted T cell fraction (not recorded which). These TCRs come from a male donor with ankylosing spondylitis or in good health (not recorded which). Both conserved end residues are part of each CDR3. Fields, in order: J gene, clone size, V gene, D gene, CDR3 protein, CDR3 DNA. A D gene is named only where the DNA matches it firmly. Where a row states a size, it is once, few, many or the class of an expanded clone; other rows omit it.

>TRBJ1-6|many|TRBV5-1|TRBD1
CASRSQGGNSPLHF
TGCGCCAGCAGATCACAGGGGGGGAATTCACCCCTCCACTTT
>TRBJ2-1|many|TRBV29-1|NA
CSVAGGGLYNEQFF
TGCAGCGTCGCCGGGGGTGGATTATACAATGAGCAGTTCTTC
>TRBJ1-2|many|TRBV21-1|NA
CASSKRDPGDRGHYGYTF
TGTGCCAGCAGCAAAAGAGACCCCGGGGACAGGGGACACTATGGCTACACCTTC
>TRBJ2-1|NA|TRBV18|TRBD1
CASSPGDPGQGVHEQFF
TGTGCCAGCTCACCAGGGGACCCGGGACAGGGGGTCCATGAGCAGTTCTTC
>TRBJ2-5|many|TRBV4-1|NA
CASSQVVVGEGSETQYF
TGCGCCAGCAGCCAAGTAGTTGTGGGAGAGGGGTCAGAGACCCAGTACTTC
>TRBJ1-1|many|TRBV15|TRBD1
CATSTGTGNTEAFF
TGTGCCACCAGCACTGGGACAGGGAACACTGAAGCTTTCTTT
>TRBJ2-1|many|TRBV7-7|TRBD1
CASSRGPYNEQFF
TGTGCCAGCAGCAGGGGGCCCTACAATGAGCAGTTCTTC
>TRBJ2-7|NA|TRBV20-1|TRBD2
CSARDQGTSGSGEQYF
TGCAGTGCTAGAGATCAAGGTACTAGCGGGAGCGGCGAGCAGTACTTC
>TRBJ2-5|NA|TRBV28|TRBD1
CASRYTGAVQETQYF
TGTGCCAGCAGGTACACAGGGGCAGTGCAAGAGACCCAGTACTTC
>TRBJ2-1|few|TRBV28|TRBD1
CASRGQGSYNEQFF
TGTGCCAGCAGGGGACAGGGATCCTACAATGAGCAGTTCTTC
>TRBJ1-1|NA|TRBV20-1|NA
CSARDQGNTEAFF
TGCAGTGCTAGAGATCAGGGGAACACTGAAGCTTTCTTT
>TRBJ1-5|NA|TRBV27|TRBD1
CASSLSFGQGGISNQPQHF
TGTGCCAGCAGTTTATCCTTCGGACAGGGGGGGATAAGCAATCAGCCCCAGCATTTT
>TRBJ1-1|NA|TRBV20-1|NA
CSAREGGAATEAFF
TGCAGTGCTAGAGAGGGGGGGGCGGCGACTGAAGCTTTCTTT
>TRBJ1-1|many|TRBV20-1|NA
CSAMENTEAFF
TGCAGTGCTATGGAGAACACTGAAGCTTTCTTT
>TRBJ2-7|NA|TRBV5-1|TRBD2
CASSFGAGALYEQYF
TGCGCCAGCAGCTTCGGCGCGGGAGCTCTCTACGAGCAGTACTTC
>TRBJ2-3|NA|TRBV19|NA
CASRGRATDTQYF
TGTGCCAGTAGAGGCAGGGCGACAGATACGCAGTATTTT
>TRBJ2-7|many|TRBV28|NA
CASSLSSYEQYF
TGTGCCAGCAGCCTCAGCTCCTACGAGCAGTACTTC
>TRBJ2-3|NA|TRBV11-1|TRBD2
CASSSLRASGIDTDTQYF
TGTGCCAGCAGCTCCCTGCGGGCTAGCGGGATAGACACAGATACGCAGTATTTT
>TRBJ2-2|many|TRBV5-1|TRBD1
CASSLEGGSDTGELFF
TGCGCCAGCAGCTTAGAAGGGGGCAGTGACACCGGGGAGCTGTTTTTT
>TRBJ1-5|NA|TRBV30|NA
CACAQGSNQPQHF
TGTGCCTGTGCCCAGGGGAGCAATCAGCCCCAGCATTTT
>TRBJ2-6|few|TRBV19|NA
CASSRIPAGGVAGANVLTF
TGTGCCAGTAGTCGTATCCCTGCGGGCGGAGTTGCTGGGGCCAACGTCCTGACTTTC
>TRBJ2-5|many|TRBV5-1|NA
CASSSDYVQETQYF
TGCGCCAGCAGCTCAGACTATGTCCAAGAGACCCAGTACTTC
>TRBJ2-7|NA|TRBV3-1|NA
CASSQDWGRTYEQYF
TGTGCCAGCAGCCAAGATTGGGGCAGAACCTACGAGCAGTACTTC
>TRBJ2-1|NA|TRBV27|TRBD2
CASSLLSRTSGRLGNEQFF
TGTGCCAGCAGTTTACTCTCTCGGACTAGCGGGAGGTTAGGCAATGAGCAGTTCTTC
>TRBJ2-7|few|TRBV29-1|NA
CSVESGTPYEQYF
TGCAGCGTTGAGTCGGGTACCCCCTACGAGCAGTACTTC
>TRBJ1-3|few|TRBV28|NA
CASRRQHSGNTIYF
TGTGCCAGCAGGAGACAGCACTCTGGAAACACCATATATTTT
>TRBJ2-7|many|TRBV6-1|NA
CASSGGPSYEQYF
TGTGCCAGCAGTGGGGGGCCTTCCTACGAGCAGTACTTC
>TRBJ2-3|NA|TRBV12-5|TRBD2
CASGLGERLADTQYF
TGTGCTAGTGGTTTGGGAGAGAGACTAGCGGATACGCAGTATTTT
>TRBJ1-6|many|TRBV5-1|TRBD1
CASSRDREGSPLHF
TGCGCCAGCAGCCGGGACAGGGAGGGTTCACCCCTCCACTTT
>TRBJ1-2|NA|TRBV24-1|TRBD1
CATSPTGTEDGYTF
TGTGCCACCTCCCCGACAGGGACAGAAGATGGCTACACCTTC
>TRBJ2-1|many|TRBV6-5|NA
CASSSPSKGSGHNEQFF
TGTGCCAGCAGTTCCCCTTCTAAAGGTAGCGGACACAATGAGCAGTTCTTC
>TRBJ2-1|few|TRBV19|TRBD2
CASSNPGLAFSSYNEQFF
TGTGCCAGTAGTAATCCGGGACTAGCGTTTAGCTCCTACAATGAGCAGTTCTTC
>TRBJ2-1|once|TRBV5-1|NA
CASSLLSHGGNNEQFF
TGCGCCAGCAGCTTGTTATCACACGGCGGAAACAATGAGCAGTTCTTC